This T cell receptor (beta chain) was sequenced in a study of control samples from healthy donors and cancer patients. This table comes from immunoSEQ multiplex PCR, and its TCRdb copy is limited to in-frame clones, with some not included. The sample has over 110,000 clones; approximately 86% are singletons. Deletions cut 3 bases from V and 5 bases from J, with 10 bases between. The CDR3 sequence is 13 residues long. V and J are TRBV12-3 or TRBV12-4 and TRBJ1-1; the D gene is possibly TRBD1 (5 bases). The sequenced material came from blood. This receptor was obtained from a woman aged 30 to 39 in good health. This CDR3 reads CASSLWGRTEAFF. The DNA of the CDR3 is TGTGCCAGCAGTTTGTGGGGCAGGACTGAAGCTTTCTTT.